The source of this TCR beta chain is a study of CD8 T cells in Susac syndrome. Looking at the study overall: Blood was drawn from Susac syndrome patients while they were therapy-naive, on corticosteroids, or on intravenous immunoglobulin alone.

Random hexamers were used to reverse transcribe roughly 0.45 to 1 ug of RNA. The amplification used immunoSEQ multiplex PCR on TCR beta CDR3; it spanned 54 Vbeta and 13 Jbeta. TCRdb passed the immunoSEQ multiplex PCR reads through MiXCR, listing each CDR3 protein once. The table records just under 95,000 distinct CDR3 sequences, 90% to 95% of them present only once. Germline V gene lookup returns CDR1 LNHDA and CDR2 SQIVND (reference sequence). The CDR3 is made up of 14 amino acids. V lost 3 bases and J 7 bases, leaving 13 bases between the germline ends. Overall study findings and caveats: The CD4+ T cell repertoires from Susac syndrome exhibited no clonal expansion.

This clonotype was counted a single time. Its antigen is as yet unknown. Negative isolation was used for CD8+ and CD4+ T cells, and FACS enrichment was applied to TEMRA cells. The chain has TRBV19 and TRBJ2-1, with D tentatively TRBD1 (6 bases). The sequencing input was CD4+ T cells from PBMCs. The clonotype originates from a human donor with Susac syndrome. The CDR3 sequence is CASSIGTNGNEQFF. The CDR3, as DNA: TGTGCCAGTAGTATTGGGACAAATGGTAATGAGCAGTTCTTC.